One sample yielded the 20 T cell receptor delta chains listed below, sequenced in a study of DNA immune sequencing with unique molecular identifiers. All 8 TRDV and 4 TRDJ genes were targeted in 32-plex amplification of genomic DNA. A 12-nucleotide UMI was added during 3 barcoding PCR cycles before adapter PCR. TCRdb reprocessed the multiplex PCR reads using CATT. There are 400 to 450 delta-chain clones in the sample; approximately 8% occur only once, and approximately 54% lies in the top ten. Input material: gamma-delta T cells enriched from blood buffy coat, or unenriched PBMCs (not recorded which). The receptors derive from a human donor in good health.

Within the sample, this clone is large. The chain recombines TRDV2 with TRDJ1; 13 bases align to TRDD3. Germline V gene data show CDR1 as GEAIGNYY and CDR2 as EKD. V lost 1 base and J lost 0; bases outside the gene matches: 7. CDR3 length: 18 amino acids. Written as DNA, the CDR3 is TGTGCCTGTGACACACTGGGGGATACGCGGCAATACACCGATAAACTCATCTTT. Protein: CACDTLGDTRQYTDKLIF.

Details on this clone: A much larger clone differs from this one at a single base, so this may be a read error. The chain recombines TRDV2 with TRDJ1, with D possibly TRDD3 on 5 matching bases. This CDR3 spans 19 amino acids. V gave up 2 bases and J gave up 0 bases, with 24 bases separating them. The germline gives CDR1 GEAIGNYY, CDR2 EKD. The CDR3 coding sequence is TGTGCCTGTGACAACCTTAGCGATGGGGCATACATGTACACCGATAAACTCATCTTT. Protein sequence: CACDNLSDGAYMYTDKLIF.

As concerns this clone: A far larger clone lies a single base away; this is likely a read error. The chain carries TRDV2 and TRDJ1; 9 nucleotides match TRDD3. This CDR3 has 18 residues. Trimming cost V 0 bases and J 0 bases; bases outside gene matches: 10. Germline lookup yields CDR1 GEAIGNYY and CDR2 EKD. The CDR3, as DNA: TGTGCCTGTGACACCGTACTTCCTGGGGGATCTTACACCGATAAACTCATCTTT. It encodes CACDTVLPGGSYTDKLIF.

In its sample, this clone ranks as large. The same CDR3 arises from other DNA sequences in this sample as well. The V and J genes are TRDV2 and TRDJ1; TRDD3 agrees at 9 bases. Trimming took 4 bases from V and 0 from J; bases not matched to a gene: 20. Per the germline V gene, CDR1 is GEAIGNYY and CDR2 is EKD. The CDR3 runs to 20 residues. CDR3 amino acids: CACDNLGTGGYRTYTDKLIF. In DNA form, the CDR3 reads TGTGCCTGTGATAACCTTGGTACGGGGGGATACCGTACTTACACCGATAAACTCATCTTT.

Within the sample, this clone is large. Other nucleotide sequences in the sample specify the same CDR3. The V and J genes are TRDV2 and TRDJ1; 10 bases match TRDD3. The V gene's germline CDR1 is GEAIGNYY and CDR2 EKD. J lost 3 bases, V lost 3 bases, and 21 bases had no gene match. The length of the CDR3 is 20 residues. CDR3 sequence reads: CACDPVLGDAKGRGPDKLIF. The CDR3 bases are TGTGCCTGTGACCCCGTACTGGGGGATGCGAAAGGGAGAGGACCCGATAAACTCATCTTT.

In the case of this clone: A read error likely explains this, since a far larger clone differs by one base. The chain employs TRDV2 and TRDJ1, with TRDD3 matching over 10 bases. The CDR3 extends over 15 amino acids. V lost 5 bases, J lost 4 bases, and 9 bases stayed unmatched. The germline CDR1 and CDR2 sequences are GEAIGNYY and EKD. The CDR3 region is CACAHLGDRDDKLIF. The CDR3 coding sequence is TGTGCCTGTGCCCATCTGGGGGATAGGGACGATAAACTCATCTTT.

The V gene is TRDV1, the J gene TRDJ1; 7 nucleotides align to TRDD3. The J gene, missing from TCRdb, was assigned here through DNA to germline matching. V was clipped by 4 bases and J by 4 bases; unmatched bases: 45. This CDR3 contains 27 residues. Germline CDR1 is TSWWSYY and CDR2 is QGS. In nucleotides, the CDR3 is TGTGCTCTTGGGGTGGATTCCTCGTACCTACGCCGCTACTGGGGATCAAGCGAGGGAGCCGCGATCGATAAACTCATCTTT. Translated, it gives CALGVDSSYLRRYWGSSEGAAIDKLIF.

As concerns this clone: This likely reflects a read error, since a far larger clone is one base away. Here the CDR3 reads CACDKVGDTDNLIF. As DNA, the CDR3 is TGTGCCTGTGACAAAGTGGGGGACACCGATAATCTCATCTTT. The chain recombines TRDV2 with TRDJ1, with 7 bases fitting TRDD3. Germline assignment: CDR1 GEAIGNYY and CDR2 EKD. This CDR3 has 14 residues.

There are a few counts of this clone. The likely explanation is a read error, given a far larger clone one base away. This same CDR3 is encoded by further DNA sequences in the sample. The gene calls are TRDV2 and TRDJ3; D is possibly TRDD3 (5 bases). This CDR3 is 19 amino acids long. From germline, CDR1 is GEAIGNYY and CDR2 EKD. Between the trimmed V and J ends, which lost 1 base and 0 bases, there was a span of 15 bases. The chain's CDR3 is CACDTGGLRSSWDTRQMFF. The DNA of the CDR3 is TGTGCCTGTGACACAGGGGGGCTACGGAGCTCCTGGGACACCCGACAGATGTTTTTC.

This clone is medium-sized (0.01 to 0.1%) within its sample. This chain joins TRDV2 and TRDJ3; 7 bases match TRDD3. V lost 2 bases to trimming and J lost 0 bases; unmatched junction nucleotides: 6. Germline V gene lookup returns CDR1 GEAIGNYY and CDR2 EKD. This CDR3 contains 18 residues. CDR3 sequence reads: CACDKILGSSWDTRQMFF. The CDR3 DNA reads as TGTGCCTGTGACAAAATACTGGGGAGCTCCTGGGACACCCGACAGATGTTTTTC.

This clone was counted a few times. This may arise from a read error, as a much more abundant clone is one base away. V and J are TRDV2 and TRDJ2; 12 bases are shared with TRDD3. The CDR3 is 20 residues long. Trimming cost V 0 bases and J 5 bases; bases outside gene matches: 15. Germline V gene lookup returns CDR1 GEAIGNYY and CDR2 EKD. The CDR3 nucleotides are TGTGCCTGTGACACCGTCGTACTGGGGGATACCCCAACCGGTACAGCACAACTCTTCTTT. It specifies CACDTVVLGDTPTGTAQLFF.

About this clone: A far larger clone is only one base removed, so a read error is likely. V gene TRDV2 combines with J gene TRDJ3; tentative D call: TRDD3 (5 bases). CDR3 length: 19 residues. CDR1 and CDR2 (germline): GEAIGNYY, EKD. The V gene lost 1 base and the J gene lost 0 bases, with 15 bases spanning the gap. CDR3 protein: CACDTGRLRSSWDTRQMFF. The CDR3 DNA sequence: TGTGCCTGTGACACGGGGAGGCTACGGAGCTCCTGGGACACCCGACAGATGTTTTTC.

By proportion, this clone is medium-sized. V usage is TRDV2 and J usage is TRDJ3; the D is unclear. The CDR3 is 13 amino acids. Trimming took off 1 base at V and 4 bases at J, with 1 base between the two ends. CDR1 GEAIGNYY and CDR2 EKD come from the germline V gene. The CDR3 bases are TGTGCCTGTGACACGTGGGACACCCGACAGATGTTTTTC. Protein sequence: CACDTWDTRQMFF.

To note about this clone: This DNA's translation differs at residue 4 from TCRdb's protein, which comes from a much larger clone; a read error is likely, and the protein shown is translated from the DNA. For the J gene the call is TRDJ1; the V gene lacks a call. The CDR3 is 14 amino acids. Written as DNA, the CDR3 is TGTGCCTGTCACGACCTTACAGCCACCGATAAACTCATCTTT. Its translation: CACHDLTATDKLIF.

The V gene is TRDV1, the J gene TRDJ1; 10 nucleotides match TRDD3. Since TCRdb gives no J gene, matching the DNA to germline was used here to assign it. Losses at the gene ends were 2 bases for V and 0 bases for J; bases not matched to a gene: 27. Per the germline V gene, CDR1 is TSWWSYY and CDR2 is QGS. This CDR3 comprises 24 residues. The CDR3 region has the DNA TGTGCTCTTGGGGAAGGGACTATTCGAGGTCGGAGTGGGGGATACTCAACGTACACCGATAAACTCATCTTT. Translation gives CALGEGTIRGRSGGYSTYTDKLIF.

This clone counts as medium-sized. This CDR3 reads CACDVLGDTRDFTDKLIF. The CDR3 nucleotides are TGTGCCTGTGATGTACTGGGGGATACGCGAGATTTCACCGATAAACTCATCTTT. The chain links TRDV2 to TRDJ1, with TRDD3 identical over 13 bases. Germline-derived CDR1 and CDR2 are GEAIGNYY and EKD. V lost 4 bases, J lost 1 base, and 11 bases stayed unmatched. CDR3 size: 18 residues.

To note about this clone: With a far larger clone one base away, a read error is the likely cause. Other DNA sequences in the same sample also yield this CDR3. The chain carries TRDV2 and TRDJ1; TRDD3 agrees at 10 bases. This CDR3 has 18 amino acids. Germline values: CDR1 GEAIGNYY, CDR2 EKD. J gave up 4 bases and V 0 bases, and 13 bases lay outside the gene matches. The DNA of the CDR3 is TGTGCCTGTGACACCGTAACCACTCTGGGGGATAATGGCGATAAACTCATCTTT. Translating gives CACDTVTTLGDNGDKLIF.

This clone is medium-sized within its sample. The rearrangement uses TRDV2 and TRDJ1; the match to TRDD3 covers 9 bases. The CDR3 runs to 17 residues. Unmatched junction bases numbered 10, after V lost 0 bases and J lost 3 bases. Per germline, CDR1 GEAIGNYY and CDR2 EKD. The CDR3 here is CACDTLETGDTSDKLIF. In DNA form, the CDR3 reads TGTGCCTGTGACACCCTTGAGACTGGGGATACGTCCGATAAACTCATCTTT.

This clone turned up a few times. A read error is the likely source, as a far larger clone sits one nucleotide away. The gene calls are TRDV2 and TRDJ3; TRDD3 aligns across 7 bases. V shed 1 base and J 3 bases; nucleotides not matched to a gene: 14. In germline, CDR1 is GEAIGNYY, CDR2 EKD. The CDR3 is 20 residues long. Here the CDR3 DNA reads TGTGCCTGTGACACGGGAAGCCTGGGGGTCGGCTGCTGGGACACCCGACAGATGTTTTTC. Translating gives CACDTGSLGVGCWDTRQMFF.

This clone is judged large. The chain has TRDV2 and TRDJ1; 7 bases agree with TRDD3. Germline V lookup: CDR1 GEAIGNYY, CDR2 EKD. The CDR3 length is 19 residues. V lost 0 bases, J lost 0 bases, and 15 bases stayed unmatched. The DNA of the CDR3 is TGTGCCTGTGACACCATACTGGGGACTCCCGGGAGGTACACCGATAAACTCATCTTT. It encodes CACDTILGTPGRYTDKLIF.